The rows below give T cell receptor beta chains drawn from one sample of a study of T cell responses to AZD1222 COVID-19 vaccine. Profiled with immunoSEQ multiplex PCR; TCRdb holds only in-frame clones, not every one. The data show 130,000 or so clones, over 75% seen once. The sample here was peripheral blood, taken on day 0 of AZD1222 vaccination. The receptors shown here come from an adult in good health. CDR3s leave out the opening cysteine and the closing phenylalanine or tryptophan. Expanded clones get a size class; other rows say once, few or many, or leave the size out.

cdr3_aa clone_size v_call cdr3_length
ASSLRGQGQETQY once TRBV7-9 13
ASRDRGLYEQY NA TRBV6-5 11
ASSYRQGANTGELF NA TRBV6-2/TRBV6-3 14
ASSLGGTTDTQY NA TRBV28 12
SVGEGSSTDTQY NA TRBV29-1 12
ASSYGSGYTEAF NA TRBV6-5 12
ASSIQGGSPPDTQY NA TRBV19 14
ASSVGQGYGYT NA TRBV28 11
ASISENTEAF once TRBV5-4 10
ASSPRFNYGYT once TRBV28 11
ASSLDGQGYGYT NA TRBV11-2 12
ASSPRGQVNTGELF NA TRBV18 14
ASSLSAGVSYEQY few TRBV28 13
ASSLTLNTGELF few TRBV6-1 12
ASGGQETQY once TRBV28 9
ASSIEGTSVEQY once TRBV19 12
ASRSTNTGELF NA TRBV12-3/TRBV12-4 11
ATGGPNNSPLH NA TRBV28 11
ASSLGTGRTEAF NA TRBV5-5 12
ASSETSGRVAEQF once TRBV2 13
ASSLGGRDEKLF NA TRBV9 12
ASSLPSLARWETQY NA TRBV28 14
ASSLNEQY NA TRBV28 8
ASSLSGQRNTEAF NA TRBV27 13
ASSSRGVTEAF NA TRBV7-3 11
ASSEGTGAEKLF NA TRBV6-1 12
ASSTGRGVYEQY NA TRBV19 12
ASSPGSPSSYNSPLH NA TRBV5-4 15
ASSLGADSNTEAF once TRBV27 13
SASQAQVGTQY NA TRBV20-1 11
AWSVRTSGGGYNEQF NA TRBV30 15
ASSEALMGEKLF NA TRBV2 12
AWSGQGSSPLH NA TRBV30 11
ASSFWRTDTQY NA TRBV5-1 11
ASSLSGRAENEQF NA TRBV7-6 13
ASSQAGLAGLGTDTQY NA TRBV4-2 16
ATSRDLASGGLDVQF NA TRBV15 15
ASSESSVRRAF once TRBV6-1 11
ASSAGTSGRAGTGELF NA TRBV9 16
ASSLFPGASYEKLF NA TRBV5-1 14
SVELAGYEQF NA TRBV29-1 10
ASSPLAGGSTDTQY NA TRBV7-6 14
ASRGGGSYGYT NA TRBV28 11
ASSMTGYGYT few TRBV7-9 10
AISESRYDGNQPQH NA TRBV10-3 14
ASTWIGINTGELF NA TRBV6-6 13
ASSQDWARETGNTIY NA TRBV3-1/TRBV3-2 15
ASSLSLAGGLSAYEQY NA TRBV7-6 16